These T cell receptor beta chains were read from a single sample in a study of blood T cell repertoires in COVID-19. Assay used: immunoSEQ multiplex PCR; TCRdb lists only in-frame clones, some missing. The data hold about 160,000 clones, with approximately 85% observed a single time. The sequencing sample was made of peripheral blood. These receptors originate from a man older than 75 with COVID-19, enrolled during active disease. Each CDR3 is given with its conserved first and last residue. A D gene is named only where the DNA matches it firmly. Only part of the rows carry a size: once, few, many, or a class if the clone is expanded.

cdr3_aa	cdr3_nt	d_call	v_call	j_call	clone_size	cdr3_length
CASSGGGGVKHNEQFF	TGCGCCAGCTCGGGAGGCGGGGGGGTAAAACACAATGAGCAGTTCTTC	TRBD2	TRBV10-2	TRBJ2-1	NA	16
CASSLTGGGLGEQYF	TGTGCCAGCAGCCTCACAGGGGGCGGTTTGGGGGAGCAGTACTTC	TRBD1	TRBV11-2	TRBJ2-7	NA	15
CSAGTGGHEKLFF	TGCAGCGCTGGGACAGGGGGACATGAAAAACTGTTTTTT	TRBD1	TRBV29-1	TRBJ1-4	NA	13
CASSYSGGPNSPLHF	TGTGCCAGCAGTTACTCCGGGGGTCCAAATTCACCCCTCCACTTT	NA	TRBV6-6	TRBJ1-6	NA	15
CASSLASGINEKLFF	TGTGCCAGCAGCTTAGCGTCAGGGATTAATGAAAAACTGTTTTTT	NA	TRBV11-3	TRBJ1-4	once	15
CASSLVGDLNTEAFF	TGTGCCAGCAGCTTAGTCGGGGATCTGAACACTGAAGCTTTCTTT	NA	TRBV11-2	TRBJ1-1	NA	15
CASSDSGGGTQYF	TGTGCCAGCAGTGATTCGGGGGGGGGTACGCAGTATTTT	TRBD2	TRBV2	TRBJ2-3	NA	13
CASSFGMNTEAFF	TGTGCCAGCAGCTTCGGGATGAACACTGAAGCTTTCTTT	NA	TRBV7-2	TRBJ1-1	NA	13
CASSQEAAGGPWETQYF	TGCGCCAGCAGCCAAGAGGCGGCGGGGGGGCCCTGGGAGACCCAGTACTTC	TRBD2	TRBV4-3	TRBJ2-5	NA	17
CASSPTGSGSPLHF	TGTGCCAGCTCACCGACAGGGTCGGGTTCACCCCTCCACTTT	TRBD1	TRBV18	TRBJ1-6	NA	14
CASSPDPAGGSREQFF	TGTGCCAGTAGCCCGGACCCAGCGGGGGGGTCTCGGGAGCAGTTCTTC	TRBD2	TRBV19	TRBJ2-1	NA	16
CASSSGTRNQETQYF	TGTGCCAGCAGCTCCGGGACTAGAAATCAAGAGACCCAGTACTTC	TRBD2	TRBV7-9	TRBJ2-5	NA	15
CASSTGGQVEAFF	TGCGCCAGCAGCACCGGCGGACAGGTTGAAGCTTTCTTT	TRBD1	TRBV5-1	TRBJ1-1	NA	13
CASSHRLAGGPGTGELFF	TGTGCCAGCAGCCACCGACTAGCGGGGGGGCCGGGCACCGGGGAGCTGTTTTTT	TRBD2	TRBV3-1/TRBV3-2	TRBJ2-2	NA	18
CASSSHPGGGTEAFF	TGTGCCAGCAGTTCCCATCCGGGCGGGGGCACTGAAGCTTTCTTT	NA	TRBV28	TRBJ1-1	NA	15
CASSTPGQGSDGNTIYF	TGTGCCAGCAGCACACCGGGACAGGGGAGTGATGGAAACACCATATATTTT	TRBD1	TRBV7-9	TRBJ1-3	NA	17
CASSLGQYSGNTIYF	TGTGCCAGCTCACTCGGACAGTACTCTGGAAACACCATATATTTT	NA	TRBV18	TRBJ1-3	NA	15
CASDPGQGADQPQHF	TGTGCCAGTGATCCGGGACAGGGGGCCGATCAGCCCCAGCATTTT	TRBD1	TRBV28	TRBJ1-5	NA	15
CSASRLAGGPYEQYF	TGCAGTGCTAGTAGGCTAGCGGGGGGGCCCTACGAGCAGTACTTC	TRBD2	TRBV20-1	TRBJ2-7	NA	15
CASSPGGQNNEQFF	TGCGCCAGCAGCCCCGGAGGGCAAAACAATGAGCAGTTCTTC	NA	TRBV5-1	TRBJ2-1	NA	14
CASSRGPGELFF	TGTGCCAGTAGCAGGGGGCCCGGGGAGCTGTTTTTT	TRBD1	TRBV19	TRBJ2-2	NA	12
CASSTLWTSGGLQMDGTQYF	TGTGCCAGCAGTACTCTTTGGACTAGCGGGGGGCTCCAGATGGACGGGACCCAGTACTTC	TRBD2	TRBV6-2/TRBV6-3	TRBJ2-5	NA	20
CSVEVTGAGNTIYF	TGCAGCGTTGAAGTAACAGGGGCTGGAAACACCATATATTTT	TRBD1	TRBV29-1	TRBJ1-3	NA	14
CASRRDRGNTEAFF	TGTGCCAGCAGGAGGGACAGGGGGAACACTGAAGCTTTCTTT	TRBD1	TRBV6-6	TRBJ1-1	NA	14
CASSLARDREAAFF	TGCGCCAGCAGCTTGGCCCGGGACAGGGAGGCAGCTTTCTTT	TRBD1	TRBV5-1	TRBJ1-1	NA	14
CASSLASDSSYEQYF	TGTGCCAGCAGCTTAGCGAGTGACTCCTCCTACGAGCAGTACTTC	NA	TRBV7-6	TRBJ2-7	NA	15
CASSIKQGSYEQYF	TGTGCCAGCAGTATAAAACAGGGTTCCTACGAGCAGTACTTC	NA	TRBV28	TRBJ2-7	once	14